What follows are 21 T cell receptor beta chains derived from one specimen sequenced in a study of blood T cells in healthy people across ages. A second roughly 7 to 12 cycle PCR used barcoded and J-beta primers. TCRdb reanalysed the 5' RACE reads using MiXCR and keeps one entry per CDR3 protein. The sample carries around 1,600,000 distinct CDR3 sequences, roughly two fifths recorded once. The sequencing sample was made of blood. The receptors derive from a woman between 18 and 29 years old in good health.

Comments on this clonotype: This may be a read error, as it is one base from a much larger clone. The DNA of the CDR3 is TGTGTCAGCACCCATGACTGGAGCTCAGATACGCAGTATTTT. It is translated as CVSTHDWSSDTQYF. The V gene is TRBV7-2, the J gene TRBJ2-3; D is ambiguous. The CDR3 is 14 amino acids. The germline V gene has CDR1 SGHTA and CDR2 FQGNSA.

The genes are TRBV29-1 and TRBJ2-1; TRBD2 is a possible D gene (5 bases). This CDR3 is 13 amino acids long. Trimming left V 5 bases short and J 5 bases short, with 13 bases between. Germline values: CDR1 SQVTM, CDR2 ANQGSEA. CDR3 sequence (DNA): TGCAGCGTTCGGCGGACTGGAGACAATGAGCAGTTCTTC. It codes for CSVRRTGDNEQFF.

This CDR3 reads CASSRDFGADTQYF. CDR3 coding DNA: TGCGCCAGCAGCCGGGACTTCGGCGCAGATACGCAGTATTTT. The chain employs TRBV4-3 and TRBJ2-3; D may be TRBD2 (6 bases). The CDR3 sequence is 14 residues long. V gave up 4 bases and J gave up 4 bases, with 12 bases separating them. The germline gives CDR1 LGHNA, CDR2 YSLEER.

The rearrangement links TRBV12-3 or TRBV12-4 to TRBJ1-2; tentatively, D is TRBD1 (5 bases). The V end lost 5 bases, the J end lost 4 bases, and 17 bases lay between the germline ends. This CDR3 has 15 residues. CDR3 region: CASSTGPTAGYGYTF. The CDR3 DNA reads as TGTGCCAGCAGTACGGGACCCACGGCTGGCTATGGCTACACCTTC.

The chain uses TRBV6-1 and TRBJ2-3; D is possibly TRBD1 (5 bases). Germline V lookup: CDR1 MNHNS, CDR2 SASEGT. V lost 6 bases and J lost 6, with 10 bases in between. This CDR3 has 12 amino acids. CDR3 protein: CASRDILDTQYF. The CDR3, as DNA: TGTGCCAGCAGGGACATTTTGGATACGCAGTATTTT.

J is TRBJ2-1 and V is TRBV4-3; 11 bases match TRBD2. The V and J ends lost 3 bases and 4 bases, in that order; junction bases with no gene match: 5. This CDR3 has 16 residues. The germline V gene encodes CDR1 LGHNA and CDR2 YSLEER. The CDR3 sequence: CASSHLGTSGYNEQFF. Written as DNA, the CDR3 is TGCGCCAGCAGCCACTTGGGGACTAGCGGTTACAATGAGCAGTTCTTC.

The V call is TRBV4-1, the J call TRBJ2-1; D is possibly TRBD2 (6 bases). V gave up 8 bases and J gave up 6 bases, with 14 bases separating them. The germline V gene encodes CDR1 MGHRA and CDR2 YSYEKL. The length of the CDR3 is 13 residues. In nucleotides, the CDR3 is TGCGCCAGCGGTGGGACTGAGATCAATGAGCAGTTCTTC. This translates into CASGGTEINEQFF.

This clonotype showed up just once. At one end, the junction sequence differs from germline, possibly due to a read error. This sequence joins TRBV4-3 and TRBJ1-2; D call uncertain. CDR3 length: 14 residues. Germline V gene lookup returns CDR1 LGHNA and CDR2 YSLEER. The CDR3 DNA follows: TGCGCCAGCAACCAAGATCGGGGTTTGGGTGGCTACACCTTC. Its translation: CASNQDRGLGGYTF.

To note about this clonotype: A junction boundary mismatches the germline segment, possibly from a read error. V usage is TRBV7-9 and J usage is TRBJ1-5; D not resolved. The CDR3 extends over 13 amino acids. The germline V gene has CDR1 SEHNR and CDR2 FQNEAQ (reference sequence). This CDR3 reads CAGSLDEGQPQHF. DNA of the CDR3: TGTGCCGGCAGCTTAGATGAGGGCCAGCCCCAGCATTTT.

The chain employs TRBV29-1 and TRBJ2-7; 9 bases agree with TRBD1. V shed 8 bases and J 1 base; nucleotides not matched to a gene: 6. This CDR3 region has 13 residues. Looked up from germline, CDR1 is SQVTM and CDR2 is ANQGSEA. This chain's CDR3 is CSYRDRASYEQYF. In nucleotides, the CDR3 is TGCAGCTACCGGGACAGGGCATCCTACGAGCAGTACTTC.

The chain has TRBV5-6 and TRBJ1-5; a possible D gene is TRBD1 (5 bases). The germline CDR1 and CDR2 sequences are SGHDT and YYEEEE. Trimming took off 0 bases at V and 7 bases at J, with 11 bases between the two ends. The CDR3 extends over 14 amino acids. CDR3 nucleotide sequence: TGTGCCAGCAGCTTGGGGGGCAGCCTCCAGCCCCAGCATTTT. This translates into CASSLGGSLQPQHF.

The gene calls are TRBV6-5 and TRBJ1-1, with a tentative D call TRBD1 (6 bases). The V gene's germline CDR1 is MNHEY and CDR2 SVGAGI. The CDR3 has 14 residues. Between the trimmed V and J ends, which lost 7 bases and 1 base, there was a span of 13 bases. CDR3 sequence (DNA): TGTGCCAGCACCCTGAGGGGGGAGAACACTGAAGCTTTCTTT. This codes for CASTLRGENTEAFF.

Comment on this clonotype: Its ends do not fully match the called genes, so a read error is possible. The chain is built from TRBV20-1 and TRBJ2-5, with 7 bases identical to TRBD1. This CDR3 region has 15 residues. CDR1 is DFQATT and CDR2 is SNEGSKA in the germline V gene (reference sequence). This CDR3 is CGARDGQELGNEQYF. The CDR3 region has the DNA TGCGGTGCTAGAGACGGACAGGAGTTAGGGAATGAGCAGTACTTC.

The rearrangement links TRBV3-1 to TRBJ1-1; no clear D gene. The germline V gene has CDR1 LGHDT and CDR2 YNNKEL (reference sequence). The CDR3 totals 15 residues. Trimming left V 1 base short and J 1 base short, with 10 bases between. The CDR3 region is CASSQGFAWNTEAFF. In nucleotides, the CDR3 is TGTGCCAGCAGCCAAGGATTCGCTTGGAACACTGAAGCTTTCTTT.

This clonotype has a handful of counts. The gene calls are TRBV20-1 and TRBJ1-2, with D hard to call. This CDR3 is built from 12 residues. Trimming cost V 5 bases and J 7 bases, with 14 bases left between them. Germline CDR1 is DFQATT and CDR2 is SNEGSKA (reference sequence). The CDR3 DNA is TGCAGTGCTGGAATGAGGGCAGCTGGCTACACCTTC. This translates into CSAGMRAAGYTF.

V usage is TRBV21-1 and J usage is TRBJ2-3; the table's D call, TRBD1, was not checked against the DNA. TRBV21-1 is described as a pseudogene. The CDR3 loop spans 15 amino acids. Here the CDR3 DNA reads TGTGCCAGCAGCAAAGGGGCGGGCTGCACAGATACGCAGTATTTT. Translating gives CASSKGAGCTDTQYF.

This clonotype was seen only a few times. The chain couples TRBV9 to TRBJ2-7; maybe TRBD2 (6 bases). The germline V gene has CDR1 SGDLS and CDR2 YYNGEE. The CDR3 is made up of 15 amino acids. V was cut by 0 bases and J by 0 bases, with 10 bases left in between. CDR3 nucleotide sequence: TGTGCCAGCAGCGTAGCTCTCGGGAGCTCCTACGAGCAGTACTTC. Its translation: CASSVALGSSYEQYF.

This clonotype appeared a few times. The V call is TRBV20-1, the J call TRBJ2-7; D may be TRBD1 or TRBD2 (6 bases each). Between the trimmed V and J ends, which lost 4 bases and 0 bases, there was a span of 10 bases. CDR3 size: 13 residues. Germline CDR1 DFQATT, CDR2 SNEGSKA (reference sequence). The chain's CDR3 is CSAKGGSSYEQYF. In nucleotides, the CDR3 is TGCAGTGCTAAGGGGGGTAGCTCCTACGAGCAGTACTTC.

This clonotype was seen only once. CDR3 loop: CAIAGSTADTGELFF. The CDR3 DNA is TGTGCCATTGCTGGTAGCACAGCGGACACCGGGGAGCTGTTTTTT. The gene calls are TRBV10-3 and TRBJ2-2; D possibly corresponds to TRBD2 (5 bases). V was pared by 9 bases and J by 3 bases, with 17 bases between. Germline CDR1 reads ENHRY; CDR2 reads SYGVKD. The CDR3 contains 15 residues.

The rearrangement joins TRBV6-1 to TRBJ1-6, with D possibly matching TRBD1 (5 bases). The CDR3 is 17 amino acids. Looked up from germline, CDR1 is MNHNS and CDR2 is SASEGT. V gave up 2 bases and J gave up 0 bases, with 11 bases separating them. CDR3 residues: CASSESPGLSYNSPLHF. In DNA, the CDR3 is TGTGCCAGCAGTGAATCGCCAGGGCTCTCCTATAATTCACCCCTCCACTTT.

The CDR3 DNA reads TGTGCCAGCAGCTTAGGTCAAGCGGGGGGGCCGACCCAGTACTTC. It yields the protein CASSLGQAGGPTQYF. The gene calls are TRBV7-6 and TRBJ2-5; the match to TRBD2 covers 10 bases. Germline CDR1 SGHVS, CDR2 FNYEAQ. There are 15 residues in the CDR3. J gave up 7 bases and V 1 base, and 6 bases lay outside the gene matches.